Following are 4 T cell receptor beta chains from one sample sequenced in a study of blood T cell repertoires in COVID-19. Clones were read by immunoSEQ multiplex PCR, and TCRdb kept only the in-frame ones, dropping some. The table shows over 200,000 clones, with 88% occurring only once. Sequencing input: peripheral blood. These receptors came from a human donor in a cohort sampled during active COVID-19.

V gene TRBV7-9 combines with J gene TRBJ1-2, with D perhaps TRBD1 (6 bases). The CDR3 spans 14 residues. V gave up 2 bases and J gave up 4 bases, with 11 bases separating them. Per germline, CDR1 SEHNR and CDR2 FQNEAQ (reference sequence). Here the CDR3 DNA reads TGTGCCAGCAGCTTAATTACAGGGAGCTATGGCTACACCTTC. Encoded protein: CASSLITGSYGYTF.

This clone was picked up a small number of times. The same CDR3 can be traced to other DNA sequences in this sample. This chain uses TRBV5-1 with TRBJ1-1, with D tentatively TRBD1 (6 bases). V dropped 0 bases and J dropped 1 base, with 7 bases sitting between them. CDR3 size: 14 residues. Germline CDR1 SGHRS, CDR2 YFSETQ. CDR3 region: CASSLGQANTEAFF. The CDR3 nucleotides read TGCGCCAGCAGCTTGGGACAGGCGAACACTGAAGCTTTCTTT.

The chain joins TRBV20-1 to TRBJ2-5, with a possible D match to TRBD2 (7 bases). Germline lookup yields CDR1 DFQATT and CDR2 SNEGSKA (reference sequence). The germline V and J ends were trimmed by 3 bases and 5 bases, with 22 bases remaining between them. The length of the CDR3 is 16 residues. The CDR3 here is CSASFKKGGLAETQYF. The CDR3 bases are TGCAGTGCTAGTTTCAAGAAGGGGGGGTTGGCCGAGACCCAGTACTTC.

The rearrangement joins TRBV5-1 to TRBJ2-7; 7 bases map to TRBD1. V gave up 4 bases and J gave up 5 bases; unmatched junction bases: 12. Germline CDR1 SGHRS, CDR2 YFSETQ. CDR3 length: 15 amino acids. CDR3 bases: TGCGCCAGCAGCCCGCGACCGACAGGGAACCACGAGCAGTACTTC. Translation gives CASSPRPTGNHEQYF.